This TCR beta chain was recorded in a study of T-cell reconstitution after alpha-beta-depleted transplantation in children. V was pared by 1 base and J by 8 bases, with 17 bases between. Looked up from germline, CDR1 is SGHRS and CDR2 is YFSETQ. CDR3 length equals 15 residues. A word on this clonotype: No antigen is known for it.

Points from the study as a whole: By about two months after transplant, alpha-beta T cells reportedly arose from several hundred graft clones that had expanded. From surviving recipient T cells and thymic progenitors came the high day-60 TCRbeta diversity observed in some patients. Counts and diversity of T cells one year after transplant came mostly from newly produced T cells.

It was with unique molecular identifiers that the TCRbeta library was prepared. TCRdb recomputed calls from the PCR reads with MiXCR, one row per CDR3 protein. The profile covers about a million distinct CDR3 sequences, with about 29% appearing a single time and over 25% taken by the ten largest. The specimen was PBMCs, mostly from graft donor cells, collected 360 days after TCRalphabeta/CD19-depleted stem cell transplant. The receptor comes from a boy in the first two years of life who had a stem cell transplant for SCID, so the T cells may come from the graft donor. The rearrangement links TRBV5-1 to TRBJ2-3; possibly TRBD2 for D (6 bases). Here the CDR3 DNA reads TGCGCCAGCAGCTTGTCGGGCCCCGGGGGAGGTACGCAGTATTTT. Translation: CASSLSGPGGGTQYF.